The 15 T cell receptor beta chains listed next were all sequenced from one sample in a study of T-cell reconstitution after alpha-beta-depleted transplantation in children. Molecular barcoding with unique molecular identifiers was used for the TCRbeta library. TCRdb re-analysed the PCR reads in MiXCR, keeping a single row per CDR3 protein. The table lists under 850,000 distinct CDR3 sequences, around 13% of them singletons. Here the sequenced sample was PBMCs, taken before TCRalphabeta/CD19-depleted stem cell transplant. Receptor source: a girl aged 2-10 years with congenital amegakaryocytic thrombocytopenia, due to receive a stem cell transplant.

The rearrangement joins TRBV11-2 to TRBJ1-2; D might be TRBD1 (6 bases). With 1 base removed from V and 2 bases from J, the gap between germline ends came to 11 bases. The germline gives CDR1 SGHAT, CDR2 FQNNGV. The CDR3 is 15 residues long. The CDR3 region is CASSLGDDRNYGYTF. The CDR3, as DNA: TGTGCCAGCAGCTTAGGAGATGACAGGAACTATGGCTACACCTTC. Using reference TRBV11-2 and TRBJ1-2 for the parts outside the CDR3, the full variable domain is EAGVAQSPRYKIIEKRQSVAFWCNPISGHATLYWYQQILGQGPKLLIQFQNNGVVDDSQLPKDRFSAERLKGVDSTLKIQPAKLEDSAVYLCASSLGDDRNYGYTFGSGTRLTVV.

In this sample, this clonotype turned up many times. The rearrangement uses TRBV5-1 and TRBJ2-1; D uncertain. The CDR3 spans 14 residues. With 0 bases removed from V and 6 bases from J, the gap between germline ends came to 10 bases. The germline gives CDR1 SGHRS, CDR2 YFSETQ. The CDR3 DNA is TGCGCCAGCAGCTTGGCCCTAGTCTCCAATGAGCAGTTCTTC. It translates to CASSLALVSNEQFF.

This chain connects TRBV12-3 or TRBV12-4 to TRBJ2-3; TRBD1 might be the D (6 bases). The CDR3 is 15 residues long. Trimming took off 4 bases at V and 6 bases at J, with 17 bases between the two ends. The CDR3 DNA is TGTGCCAGCAGTTCACCCAACAGGGCCCCGGATACGCAGTATTTT. This gives the protein CASSSPNRAPDTQYF.

This clonotype has ten or more counts. The CDR3, as DNA: TGTGCCAGCAGCTTACGTCCGGGAGACTACTACGAGCAGTACTTC. This translates into CASSLRPGDYYEQYF. The V and J genes are TRBV7-2 and TRBJ2-7, with a possible D match to TRBD2 (6 bases). This CDR3 comprises 15 residues. Deletions cut 2 bases from V and 3 bases from J, with 14 bases between. Germline CDR1 SGHTA, CDR2 FQGNSA.

The chain uses TRBV15 and TRBJ2-5; the D gene is possibly TRBD2 (6 bases). CDR1 is LNHNV, CDR2 YYDKDF, per germline (reference sequence). The CDR3 is made up of 15 amino acids. V dropped 4 bases and J dropped 0 bases, with 12 bases sitting between them. In DNA, the CDR3 is TGTGCCACCAGCACCACCCGGGACTACCAAGAGACCCAGTACTTC. The encoded protein is CATSTTRDYQETQYF.

This clonotype appeared many times. This chain connects TRBV7-2 to TRBJ1-6; possible D gene TRBD1, 6 bases. Trimming left V 6 bases short and J 0 bases short, with 12 bases between. Germline values: CDR1 SGHTA, CDR2 FQGNSA. The CDR3 sequence is 16 residues long. As DNA, the CDR3 is TGTGCCAGCAGGCTAGGGGGGTCCTCCTATAATTCACCCCTCCACTTT. This sequence encodes CASRLGGSSYNSPLHF.

This clonotype was counted a few times. This rearrangement joins TRBV15 to TRBJ2-1; no definite D call. The CDR3 is 18 amino acids. Deletions cut 0 bases from V and 0 bases from J, with 15 bases between. Germline CDR1 LNHNV, CDR2 YYDKDF (reference sequence). The DNA of the CDR3 is TGTGCCACCAGCAGAGACCCCCACACAGTAAGCTCCTACAATGAGCAGTTCTTC. As protein: CATSRDPHTVSSYNEQFF.

The chain links TRBV10-3 to TRBJ1-1; weak D call: TRBD1 (6 bases). The CDR3 is made up of 13 amino acids. Germline CDR1 ENHRY, CDR2 SYGVKD. Deletions cut 7 bases from V and 0 bases from J, with 9 bases between. CDR3: CAIKDRMNTEAFF. The DNA for the CDR3 is TGTGCCATCAAAGACAGGATGAACACTGAAGCTTTCTTT.

This clonotype was seen ten or more times. The chain carries TRBV5-1 and TRBJ1-2; possible D gene TRBD1, 5 bases. V gave up 4 bases and J gave up 9 bases, with 22 bases separating them. The CDR3 runs 15 residues. In germline, CDR1 is SGHRS, CDR2 YFSETQ. The CDR3 DNA reads as TGCGCCAGCAGCAGGGGTTCCGTCGGGTTGGAGAGCTACACCTTC. Protein: CASSRGSVGLESYTF.

There are many counts of this clonotype. The chain employs TRBV7-8 and TRBJ2-2; unclear D gene. The CDR3 sequence is 13 residues long. Germline CDR1 SGHVS, CDR2 FQNEAQ. V lost 5 bases, J lost 7 bases, and 11 bases lay in between. CDR3 residues: CASSPINSGELFF. As DNA, the CDR3 is TGTGCCAGCAGCCCAATAAATAGCGGGGAGCTGTTTTTT.

This clonotype was seen a few times. The chain recombines TRBV18 with TRBJ2-7; D not certain. Looked up from germline, CDR1 is KGHSH and CDR2 is LQKENI. This CDR3 is built from 11 residues. With 2 bases removed from V and 7 bases from J, the gap between germline ends came to 6 bases. For the CDR3, the DNA is TGTGCCAGCTCACCAGGAGAAGAGCAGTACTTC. This gives the protein CASSPGEEQYF.

There are many counts of this clonotype. The chain combines TRBV3-1 with TRBJ2-1; 9 nucleotides agree with TRBD2. The length of the CDR3 is 14 residues. V lost 9 bases and J lost 0; bases outside the gene matches: 3. CDR1 is LGHDT, CDR2 YNNKEL, per germline (reference sequence). The CDR3 loop is CASRTSASYNEQFF. DNA of the CDR3: TGTGCCAGTAGGACTAGCGCCTCCTACAATGAGCAGTTCTTC.

This clonotype was detected a few times. The chain joins TRBV10-2 to TRBJ2-6; no definite D call. V lost 5 bases and J lost 4, with 15 bases in between. Looked up from germline, CDR1 is WSHSY and CDR2 is SAAADI. The CDR3 spans 16 residues. CDR3 sequence: CASSSPPPSGANVLTF. The CDR3 DNA follows: TGCGCCAGCAGTTCCCCCCCACCGTCGGGGGCCAACGTCCTGACTTTC.

The genes are TRBV19 and TRBJ1-5, with a weak D call TRBD1 (5 bases). Trimming removed 3 bases from V and 4 bases from J, with 7 bases in between. Germline loops: CDR1 LNHDA, CDR2 SQIVND (reference sequence). The CDR3 covers 13 residues. CDR3 in DNA: TGTGCCAGTAGTATTCGGGGGAATCAGCCCCAGCATTTT. Translated, it gives CASSIRGNQPQHF. Using reference TRBV19 and TRBJ1-5 for the parts outside the CDR3, the full variable domain is DGGITQSPKYLFRKEGQNVTLSCEQNLNHDAMYWYRQDPGQGLRLIYYSQIVNDFQKGDIAEGYSVSREKKESFPLTVTSAQKNPTAFYLCASSIRGNQPQHFGDGTRLSIL.

The chain recombines TRBV7-9 with TRBJ2-2, with TRBD2 identical over 12 bases. CDR1 SEHNR and CDR2 FQNEAQ come from the germline V gene (reference sequence). The CDR3 spans 16 residues. J was trimmed by 2 bases and V by 9 bases; bases with no gene match: 7. CDR3 amino acids: CARTSGSSGNTGELFF. CDR3 coding DNA: TGTGCCAGGACTAGCGGGAGTTCGGGAAACACCGGGGAGCTGTTTTTT.